This TCR beta chain was retrieved from a study of PD-1 blockade in mismatch repair-deficient tumors. The repertoire was sequenced with immunoSEQ multiplex PCR; TCRdb's copy has only in-frame clones and lacks some. The table includes approximately 100,000 clones, 70% to 85% detected once. Sample: peripheral blood, taken roughly 36 weeks after starting pembrolizumab. The sequence was obtained from an adult with mismatch repair-deficient cancer.

The chain's CDR3 is CASSPGQFQETQYF. The CDR3 DNA sequence: TGTGCCAGCAGCCCAGGACAGTTCCAAGAGACCCAGTACTTC. The genes are TRBV7-8 and TRBJ2-5; D perhaps matches TRBD1 (6 bases). V was shortened by 5 bases and J by 1 base, with 11 bases between the two germline ends. CDR1 and CDR2 (germline): SGHVS, FQNEAQ. CDR3 length: 14 residues.